Sequencing of this T cell receptor (beta chain) was carried out in a study of cytomegalovirus exposure and HLA in healthy donors. The primer mix had 60 Vbeta and 13 Jbeta primers. Some clones are missing from TCRdb's copy, which holds only in-frame ones; the method was immunoSEQ multiplex PCR. The sample lists over 200,000 clones; 70% to 80% were seen once. The length of the CDR3 is 18 residues. Germline CDR1 SGHNT, CDR2 YENEEA. Trimming cost V 4 bases and J 0 bases; bases outside gene matches: 12. V is TRBV11-3 and J is TRBJ2-7; 10 nucleotides align to TRBD2. The clonotype comes from a male donor in good health and CMV-seronegative. Sequenced: PBMCs. Written as DNA, the CDR3 is TGTGCCAGCAGCTCCGATCTGACTAGCGGGCCCCCCTCCTACGAGCAGTACTTC. It encodes CASSSDLTSGPPSYEQYF.